These 25 T cell receptor beta chains share one sample of origin, sequenced in a study of OX40 agonist ivuxolimab in advanced cancers. Here immunoSEQ multiplex PCR was the method, and the copy in TCRdb shows in-frame clones only, minus some. The sample lists over 15,000 clones; less than 95% were seen once. The source was CD4+ or CD8+ T cells sorted from blood, collected in a trial of the OX40 agonist ivuxolimab. All receptors come from an adult with an advanced solid tumor such as melanoma, head and neck, liver or kidney cancer.

This clone occurred a few times. The rearrangement joins TRBV10-1 to TRBJ1-2, with no clear D. The CDR3 loop spans 13 amino acids. V was trimmed by 3 bases and J by 4 bases, leaving 9 bases between them. Germline CDR1 reads WNHNN; CDR2 reads SYGVQD (reference sequence). CDR3 in amino acids: CASSETGGYGYTF. The CDR3 DNA reads as TGCGCCAGCAGTGAAACTGGAGGCTATGGCTACACCTTC.

As concerns this clone: A read error may produce the germline difference seen at one junction end. The gene calls are TRBV2 and TRBJ2-7, with a weak D call TRBD1 (6 bases). Germline CDR1 reads SNHLY; CDR2 reads FYNNEI. This CDR3 is built from 14 residues. The CDR3 DNA sequence: TGTGCCAGCAGACCGGGACATAGCTCCTTCGAGCAGTACTTC. Translation gives CASRPGHSSFEQYF.

This chain joins TRBV27 and TRBJ2-7; D might be TRBD2 (6 bases). V was clipped by 7 bases and J by 3 bases, with 22 bases between them. CDR3 length: 16 residues. Germline lookup yields CDR1 MNHEY and CDR2 SMNVEV (reference sequence). CDR3 sequence reads: CASISPVKEGSYEQYF. The DNA of the CDR3 is TGTGCCAGCATATCCCCTGTAAAGGAGGGGAGCTACGAGCAGTACTTC.

The V and J genes are TRBV7-8 and TRBJ2-5; tentatively, D is TRBD2 (7 bases). The DNA end favors TRBJ2-7, so the J call may be wrong. CDR1 and CDR2 from the germline V gene are SGHVS and FQNEAQ. The CDR3 has 13 residues. CDR3 in amino acids: CASSGGGGYEQYF. CDR3 DNA: TGTGCCAGCAGCGGGGGGGGCGGCTACGAGCAGTACTTC.

The V call is TRBV7-9, the J call TRBJ2-5; D remains ambiguous. The DNA end is a closer match to TRBJ2-7, so the J assignment may be wrong. The CDR3 has 14 residues. The germline CDR1 and CDR2 sequences are SEHNR and FQNEAQ (reference sequence). The chain's CDR3 is CASSSSLRHYEQYF. As DNA, the CDR3 is TGTGCCAGCAGCTCGTCGTTACGCCACTACGAGCAGTACTTC.

Note on this clone: A junction boundary mismatches the germline segment, possibly from a read error. The chain recombines TRBV7-7 with TRBJ2-1, with 8 bases identical to TRBD2. The V gene's germline CDR1 is SSHAT and CDR2 FNYEAQ (reference sequence). There are 15 residues in the CDR3. This CDR3 reads CASSLTGGNYNEQFF. For the CDR3, the DNA is TGTGCTAGCAGCTTAACGGGAGGGAACTACAATGAGCAGTTCTTC.

This clone ranks as large. This sequence joins TRBV9 and TRBJ2-4; TRBD1 aligns across 9 bases. Germline V gives CDR1 SGDLS, CDR2 YYNGEE. This CDR3 has 14 amino acids. V shed 7 bases and J 0 bases; nucleotides not matched to a gene: 2. Written as DNA, the CDR3 is TGTGCCAGCGGGACAGGGCTAGCCAAAAACATTCAGTACTTC. Protein: CASGTGLAKNIQYF.

V and J are TRBV10-1 and TRBJ2-7, with D possibly being TRBD2 (5 bases). Germline V lookup: CDR1 WNHNN, CDR2 SYGVQD (reference sequence). The CDR3 extends over 14 amino acids. Trimming removed 1 base at V and 5 bases at J, with 12 bases between. Here the CDR3 DNA reads TGCGCCAGCAGTGAGTGGAGGACTGGGAACGAGCAGTACTTC. Translation: CASSEWRTGNEQYF.

The V gene is TRBV29-1, the J gene TRBJ2-7; 12 positions match TRBD2. Looked up from germline, CDR1 is SQVTM and CDR2 is ANQGSEA. This CDR3 is built from 16 residues. V was pared by 4 bases and J by 0 bases, with 7 bases of the junction left unmatched. The CDR3, as DNA: TGCAGCGTTGGTGCTAGCGGGAGGGCCCTCTCCTACGAGCAGTACTTC. Its translation: CSVGASGRALSYEQYF.

The J gene is TRBJ2-1, the V gene TRBV9; maybe TRBD1 (6 bases). V lost 4 bases and J lost 6, with 17 bases in between. The CDR3 sequence is 15 residues long. Germline-derived CDR1 and CDR2 are SGDLS and YYNGEE. This CDR3 reads CASSPGAALRNEQFF. The DNA for the CDR3 is TGTGCCAGCAGCCCAGGGGCCGCACTTCGCAATGAGCAGTTCTTC.

The chain joins TRBV10-2 to TRBJ2-1; D unresolved. This CDR3 has 12 residues. The ends were cut back, 4 bases at V and 8 bases at J, with 9 bases in the middle. Germline-derived CDR1 and CDR2 are WSHSY and SAAADI. The CDR3 bases are TGCGCCAGCAGTGGGGGTAGGGATGAGCAGTTCTTC. Residues: CASSGGRDEQFF.

The rearrangement uses TRBV5-1 and TRBJ2-1; tentative D call: TRBD2 (5 bases). Germline assignment: CDR1 SGHRS and CDR2 YFSETQ. The length of the CDR3 is 17 residues. Trimming removed 1 base from V and 2 bases from J, with 16 bases in between. This CDR3 is CASSLFSLDGTYNEQFF. The CDR3 coding sequence is TGCGCCAGCAGCTTGTTTTCTCTAGACGGGACCTACAATGAGCAGTTCTTC. Based on the CDR3 plus reference TRBV5-1 and TRBJ2-1, the full variable domain is KAGVTQTPRYLIKTRGQQVTLSCSPISGHRSVSWYQQTPGQGLQFLFEYFSETQRNKGNFPGRFSGRQFSNSRSEMNVSTLELGDSALYLCASSLFSLDGTYNEQFFGPGTRLTVL.

The J gene is TRBJ2-1, the V gene TRBV19; 13 positions agree with TRBD2. Germline V gene lookup returns CDR1 LNHDA and CDR2 SQIVND (reference sequence). The CDR3 is made up of 17 amino acids. J lost 6 bases, V lost 4 bases, and 9 bases had no gene match. The CDR3 DNA sequence: TGTGCCAGTAGTAAAAGACTAGCGGGAGGATTTTTCAATGAGCAGTTCTTC. As protein: CASSKRLAGGFFNEQFF.

The chain has TRBV5-1 and TRBJ1-2, with 8 bases identical to TRBD1. V lost 6 bases and J lost 1; bases outside the gene matches: 8. Germline-derived CDR1 and CDR2 are SGHRS and YFSETQ. CDR3 length: 15 amino acids. Written as DNA, the CDR3 is TGCGCCAGCACGACAGGGGACCTGGGTAACTATGGCTACACCTTC. As protein: CASTTGDLGNYGYTF.

Concerning this clone: One end of the junction does not line up with germline, which may come from a read error. The chain is built from TRBV7-7 and TRBJ2-1, with D perhaps TRBD1 (6 bases). Looked up from germline, CDR1 is SSHAT and CDR2 is FNYEAQ (reference sequence). The CDR3 totals 13 residues. The CDR3 nucleotides are TGTGCTAGCAGCTTAAACAGGGATGGTGAGCAGTTCTTC. Encoded protein: CASSLNRDGEQFF.

The rearrangement uses TRBV4-3 and TRBJ2-7; 8 bases line up with TRBD2. Germline V gene sequence: CDR1 LGHNA, CDR2 YSLEER. The CDR3 has 15 amino acids. V lost 4 bases to trimming and J lost 4 bases; unmatched junction nucleotides: 9. The CDR3 DNA reads TGCGCCAGCAGCCCCTCGGGCGGGAGGCTTTACGAGCAGTACTTC. As protein: CASSPSGGRLYEQYF.

Points on this clone: In the same sample, other DNA sequences code for this CDR3. J is TRBJ2-1 and V is TRBV6-4; TRBD1 matches at 7 bases. J was trimmed by 6 bases and V by 2 bases; bases with no gene match: 7. CDR1 MRHNA and CDR2 SNTAGT come from the germline V gene. The length of the CDR3 is 15 residues. CDR3: CASSDEGSGGNEQFF. The CDR3 DNA follows: TGTGCCAGCAGTGACGAAGGGTCAGGGGGCAATGAGCAGTTCTTC.

The chain links TRBV28 to TRBJ2-7, with D unclear. The CDR3 runs to 13 residues. Trimming took 3 bases from V and 2 from J, leaving 8 bases between them. Germline lookup yields CDR1 MDHEN and CDR2 SYDVKM. CDR3 sequence (DNA): TGTGCCAGCAGTTTTGGATCCCCCTACGAGCAGTACTTC. Translation gives CASSFGSPYEQYF.

In DNA, the CDR3 is TGCGCCAGCAGCCAAATAGCGGGAATCGGGAATGAGCAGTTCTTC. This gives the protein CASSQIAGIGNEQFF. V is TRBV4-3 and J is TRBJ2-1, with 8 bases that match TRBD2. Germline lookup yields CDR1 LGHNA and CDR2 YSLEER. CDR3 length equals 15 residues. The V and J ends lost 2 bases and 7 bases, in that order; junction bases with no gene match: 7.

This clone was observed once. The chain carries TRBV4-3 and TRBJ2-2; TRBD2 matches 7 bases. Germline values: CDR1 LGHNA, CDR2 YSLEER. J was trimmed by 7 bases and V by 5 bases; bases with no gene match: 4. CDR3 size: 13 residues. The CDR3 region is CASSTGDYGELFF. The CDR3 nucleotides read TGCGCCAGCAGCACCGGGGACTACGGGGAGCTGTTTTTT.

This chain links TRBV9 with TRBJ2-2; 12 bases are shared with TRBD1. V lost 3 bases and J lost 3; bases outside the gene matches: 9. The CDR3 is 18 residues long. Germline loops: CDR1 SGDLS, CDR2 YYNGEE. The CDR3 DNA reads as TGTGCCAGCAGCGACCCGGGACAGGGGGCTTCGGACACCGGGGAGCTGTTTTTT. Its protein product is CASSDPGQGASDTGELFF.

The rearrangement uses TRBV2 and TRBJ1-5, with D perhaps matching TRBD1 (6 bases). Between the trimmed V and J ends, which lost 7 bases and 2 bases, there was a span of 12 bases. CDR1 is SNHLY, CDR2 FYNNEI, per germline. This CDR3 comprises 14 residues. This CDR3 is CASKGGLGNQPQHF. CDR3 DNA sequence: TGTGCCAGCAAGGGGGGGTTGGGCAATCAGCCCCAGCATTTT.

In DNA, the CDR3 is TGTGCCAGCAGCTTAGTTTGGCGGGATGTCCCAGGGGATGAGCAGTTCTTC. Translating it yields CASSLVWRDVPGDEQFF. This rearrangement joins TRBV7-8 to TRBJ2-1, with D perhaps TRBD1 or TRBD2 (6 bases each). The CDR3 spans 17 residues. Deletions cut 1 base from V and 8 bases from J, with 21 bases between. The germline gives CDR1 SGHVS, CDR2 FQNEAQ.

The J gene is TRBJ2-1, the V gene TRBV7-2; TRBD2 is a possible D gene (5 bases). The germline gives CDR1 SGHTA, CDR2 FQGNSA. The V end lost 7 bases, the J end lost 4 bases, and 14 bases lay between the germline ends. The CDR3 has 14 amino acids. CDR3 protein: CASNFGGDYNEQFF. In DNA, the CDR3 is TGTGCCAGCAACTTTGGAGGTGATTACAATGAGCAGTTCTTC. The whole variable domain, remainder taken from reference TRBV7-2 and TRBJ2-1, is GAGVSQSPSNKVTEKGKDVELRCDPISGHTALYWYRQSLGQGLEFLIYFQGNSAPDKSGLPSDRFSAERTGGSVSTLTIQRTQQEDSAVYLCASNFGGDYNEQFFGPGTRLTVL.

The chain couples TRBV2 to TRBJ2-1, with unresolved D. This CDR3 region has 8 residues. CDR1 is SNHLY and CDR2 is FYNNEI in the germline V gene. With 6 bases removed from V and 12 bases from J, the gap between germline ends came to 3 bases. CDR3 protein: CASRAQFF. The CDR3 bases are TGTGCCAGCAGGGCGCAGTTCTTC.